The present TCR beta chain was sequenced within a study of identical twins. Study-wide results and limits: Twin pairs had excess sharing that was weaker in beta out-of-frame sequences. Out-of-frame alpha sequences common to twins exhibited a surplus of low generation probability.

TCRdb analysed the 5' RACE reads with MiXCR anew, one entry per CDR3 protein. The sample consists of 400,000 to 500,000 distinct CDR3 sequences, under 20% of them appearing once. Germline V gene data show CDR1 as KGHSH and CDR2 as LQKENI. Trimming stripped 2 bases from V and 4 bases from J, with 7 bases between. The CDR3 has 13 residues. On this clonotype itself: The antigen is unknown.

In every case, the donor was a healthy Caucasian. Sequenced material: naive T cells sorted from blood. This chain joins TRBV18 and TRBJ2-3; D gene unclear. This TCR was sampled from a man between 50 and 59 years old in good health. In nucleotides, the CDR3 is TGTGCCAGCTCACCAGAGATAGCAGATACGCAGTATTTT. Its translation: CASSPEIADTQYF.